This TCR beta chain was sequenced for a study of blood T cell repertoires in COVID-19. Assay used: immunoSEQ multiplex PCR; TCRdb lists only in-frame clones, some missing. The table shows fewer than 250,000 clones, with approximately 86% occurring only once. The participants were between about 18 and 90 years old and came from under 25 US areas. Sample: PBMCs or T cells enriched from blood (not recorded which). The receptor's source is a woman aged 35 to 49 with acute COVID-19.

The CDR3 DNA follows: TGTGCCAGCAGTTACTCTGCAGGGCTTAATTCACCCCTCCACTTT. The encoded protein is CASSYSAGLNSPLHF. The J gene is TRBJ1-6, the V gene TRBV6-5; possible D gene TRBD1, 5 bases. V lost 0 bases to trimming and J lost 6 bases, with 9 bases between them. The CDR3 runs to 15 residues. Germline assignment: CDR1 MNHEY and CDR2 SVGAGI.